Sequencing of this T cell receptor beta chain was carried out in a study of beta chain features in type 1 diabetes. Study as a whole: There were 107,917,701 sorted cells examined across all samples.

Expressed TCRB transcripts were sequenced after all isolated RNA was converted to cDNA. Some clones are missing from TCRdb's copy, which holds only in-frame ones; the method was immunoSEQ multiplex PCR. The sample lists 500,000 to 800,000 clones, roughly 12% seen once, with 0.09% to 0.15% in the top ten. The V gene lost 2 bases and the J gene lost 7 bases, with 17 bases spanning the gap. CDR3 size: 16 residues. Germline loops: CDR1 MNHEY, CDR2 SVGAGI. Overall study findings and caveats: Type 1 diabetes patients showed a moderate but significant shortening of TCRB CDR3s in all four CD4+ subsets. Any HLA-type effect on TCRB rearrangement remained unresolved here.

As to this clone: Its antigen is currently unknown.

The source is a man aged 30 to 39 with type 1 diabetes. Sequencing was carried out using naive CD4+ T cells from blood. V and J are TRBV6-5 and TRBJ1-4, with D uncertain. CDR3 sequence: CASSYVGVWNGEKLFF. CDR3 nucleotides: TGTGCCAGCAGTTACGTTGGGGTATGGAATGGTGAAAAACTGTTTTTT.